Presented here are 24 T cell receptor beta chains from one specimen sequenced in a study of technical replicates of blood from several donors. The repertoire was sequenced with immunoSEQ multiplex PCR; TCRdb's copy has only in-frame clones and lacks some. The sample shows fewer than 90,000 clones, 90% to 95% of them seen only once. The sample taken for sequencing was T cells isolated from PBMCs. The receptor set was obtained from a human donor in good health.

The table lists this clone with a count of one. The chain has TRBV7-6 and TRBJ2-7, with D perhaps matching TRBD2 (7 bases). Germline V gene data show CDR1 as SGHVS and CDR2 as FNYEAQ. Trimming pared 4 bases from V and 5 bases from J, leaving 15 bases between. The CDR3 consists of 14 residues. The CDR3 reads CASSSGGKSHEQYF. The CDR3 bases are TGTGCCAGCAGCTCGGGGGGCAAATCCCACGAGCAGTACTTC. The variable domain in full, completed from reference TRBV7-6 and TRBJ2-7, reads GAGVSQSPRYKVTKRGQDVALRCDPISGHVSLYWYRQALGQGPEFLTYFNYEAQQDKSGLPNDRFSAERPEGSISTLTIQRTEQRDSAMYRCASSSGGKSHEQYFGPGTRLTVT.

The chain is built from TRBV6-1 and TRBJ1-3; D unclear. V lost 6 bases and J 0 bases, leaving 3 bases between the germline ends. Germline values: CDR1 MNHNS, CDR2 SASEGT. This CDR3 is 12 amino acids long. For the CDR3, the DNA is TGTGCCAGCAGCCTCTCTGGAAACACCATATATTTT. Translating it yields CASSLSGNTIYF.

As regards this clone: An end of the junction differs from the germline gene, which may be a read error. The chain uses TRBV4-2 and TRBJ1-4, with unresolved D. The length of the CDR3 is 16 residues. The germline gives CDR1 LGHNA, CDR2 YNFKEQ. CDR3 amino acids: CASSQDIPVNNEKLFF. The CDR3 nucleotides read TGTGCCAGCAGCCAAGATATACCGGTAAATAATGAAAAATTGTTTTTT.

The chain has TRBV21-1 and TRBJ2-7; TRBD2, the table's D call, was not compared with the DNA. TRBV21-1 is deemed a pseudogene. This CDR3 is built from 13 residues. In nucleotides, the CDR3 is TGTGCCAGCAGCGAAGGACTGTTATGCGAGCAGTACTTC. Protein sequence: CASSEGLLCEQYF.

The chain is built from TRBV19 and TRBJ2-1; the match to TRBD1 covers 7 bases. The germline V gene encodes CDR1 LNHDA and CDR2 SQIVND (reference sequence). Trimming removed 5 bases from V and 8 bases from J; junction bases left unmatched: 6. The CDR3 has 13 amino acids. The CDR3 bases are TGTGCCAGTAGTCCTTTAACAGGGGATGAGCAGTTCTTC. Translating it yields CASSPLTGDEQFF.

CDR3 amino acids: CASSIRGLGQFF. CDR3 sequence (DNA): TGTGCCAGTAGTATTAGAGGGCTTGGGCAGTTCTTC. This chain links TRBV19 with TRBJ2-1, with a possible D match to TRBD2 (5 bases). Trimming removed 3 bases at V and 12 bases at J, with 12 bases between. Germline V gene data show CDR1 as LNHDA and CDR2 as SQIVND (reference sequence). This CDR3 contains 12 residues.

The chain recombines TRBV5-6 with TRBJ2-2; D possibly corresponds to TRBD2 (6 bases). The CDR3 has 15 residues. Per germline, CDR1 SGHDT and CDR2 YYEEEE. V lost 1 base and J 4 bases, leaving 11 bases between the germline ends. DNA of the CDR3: TGTGCCAGCAGCTTGCGGGGGATCCCCACCGGGGAGCTGTTTTTT. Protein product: CASSLRGIPTGELFF.

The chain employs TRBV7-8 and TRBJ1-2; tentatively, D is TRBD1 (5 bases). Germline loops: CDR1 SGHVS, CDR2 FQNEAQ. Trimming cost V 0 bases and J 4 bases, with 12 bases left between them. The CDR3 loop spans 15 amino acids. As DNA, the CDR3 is TGTGCCAGCAGCTTAGCGCAGGTCACAGGCTATGGCTACACCTTC. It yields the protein CASSLAQVTGYGYTF.

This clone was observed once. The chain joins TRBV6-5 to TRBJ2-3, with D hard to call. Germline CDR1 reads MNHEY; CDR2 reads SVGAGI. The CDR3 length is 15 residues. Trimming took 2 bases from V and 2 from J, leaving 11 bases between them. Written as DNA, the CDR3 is TGTGCCAGCAGTTACCAGCAGTGGGCCACAGATACGCAGTATTTT. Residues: CASSYQQWATDTQYF.

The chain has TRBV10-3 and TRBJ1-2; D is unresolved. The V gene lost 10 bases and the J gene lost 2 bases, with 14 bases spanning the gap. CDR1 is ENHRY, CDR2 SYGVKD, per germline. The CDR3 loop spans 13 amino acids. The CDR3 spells CATLGRENYGYTF. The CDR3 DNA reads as TGTGCCACCCTAGGACGGGAAAACTATGGCTACACCTTC.

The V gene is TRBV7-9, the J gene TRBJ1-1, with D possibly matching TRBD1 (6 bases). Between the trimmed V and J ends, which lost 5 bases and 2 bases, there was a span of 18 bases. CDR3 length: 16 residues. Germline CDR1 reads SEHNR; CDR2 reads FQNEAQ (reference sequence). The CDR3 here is CASSPNRAATNTEAFF. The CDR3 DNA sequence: TGTGCCAGCAGCCCTAACAGGGCGGCCACAAACACTGAAGCTTTCTTT.

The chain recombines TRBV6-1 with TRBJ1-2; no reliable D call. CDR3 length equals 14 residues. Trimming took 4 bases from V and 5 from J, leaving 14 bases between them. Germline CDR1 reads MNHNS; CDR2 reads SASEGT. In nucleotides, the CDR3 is TGTGCCAGCAGTGTTCTAGAGAAGGTTTATGGCTACACCTTC. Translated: CASSVLEKVYGYTF.

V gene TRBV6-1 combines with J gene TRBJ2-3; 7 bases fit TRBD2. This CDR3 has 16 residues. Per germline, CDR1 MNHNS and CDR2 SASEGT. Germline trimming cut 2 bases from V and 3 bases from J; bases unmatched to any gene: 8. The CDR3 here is CASSEWWLAETDTQYF. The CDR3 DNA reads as TGTGCCAGCAGTGAATGGTGGCTAGCGGAGACAGATACGCAGTATTTT.

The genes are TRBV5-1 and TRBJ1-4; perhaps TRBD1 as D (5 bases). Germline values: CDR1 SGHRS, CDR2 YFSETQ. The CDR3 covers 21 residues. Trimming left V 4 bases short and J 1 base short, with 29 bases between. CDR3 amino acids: CASSPLRWGVGLLRTNEKLFF. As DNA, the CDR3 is TGCGCCAGCAGCCCATTGAGATGGGGGGTAGGGTTATTGAGAACTAATGAAAAACTGTTTTTT.

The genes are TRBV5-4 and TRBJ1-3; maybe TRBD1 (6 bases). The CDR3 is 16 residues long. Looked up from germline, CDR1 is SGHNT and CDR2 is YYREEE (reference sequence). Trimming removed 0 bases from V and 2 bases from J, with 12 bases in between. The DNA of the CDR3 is TGTGCCAGCAGCTTGGGGGCTGGGGGCGCTGGAAACACCATATATTTT. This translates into CASSLGAGGAGNTIYF. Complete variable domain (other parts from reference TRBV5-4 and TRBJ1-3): ETGVTQSPTHLIKTRGQQVTLRCSSQSGHNTVSWYQQALGQGPQFIFQYYREEENGRGNFPPRFSGLQFPNYSSELNVNALELDDSALYLCASSLGAGGAGNTIYFGEGSWLTVV.

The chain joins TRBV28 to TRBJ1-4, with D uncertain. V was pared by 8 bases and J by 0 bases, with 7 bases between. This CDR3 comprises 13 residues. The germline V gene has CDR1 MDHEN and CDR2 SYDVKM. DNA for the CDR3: TGTGCCAGCCTCCCTACAACTAATGAAAAACTGTTTTTT. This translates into CASLPTTNEKLFF.

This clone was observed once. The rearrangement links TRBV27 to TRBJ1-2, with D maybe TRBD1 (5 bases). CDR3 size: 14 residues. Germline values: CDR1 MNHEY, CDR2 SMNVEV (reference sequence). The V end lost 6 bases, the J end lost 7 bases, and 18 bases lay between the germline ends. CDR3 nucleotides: TGTGCCAGCAGGACGGGACCCGTGGGAGGTGGCTACACCTTC. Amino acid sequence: CASRTGPVGGGYTF.

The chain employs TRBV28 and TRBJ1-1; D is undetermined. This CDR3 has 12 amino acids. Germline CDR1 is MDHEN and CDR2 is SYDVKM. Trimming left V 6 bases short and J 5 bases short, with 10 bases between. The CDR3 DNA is TGTGCCAGCAGCCCTAGGAGGACTGAAGCTTTCTTT. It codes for CASSPRRTEAFF.

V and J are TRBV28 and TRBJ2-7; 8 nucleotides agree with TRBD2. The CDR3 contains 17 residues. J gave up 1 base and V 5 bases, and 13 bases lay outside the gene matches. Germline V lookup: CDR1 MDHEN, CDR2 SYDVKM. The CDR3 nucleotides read TGTGCCAGCAGTCTGGGAGTGCGGGAGGTCAAATCCTACGAGCAGTACTTC. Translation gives CASSLGVREVKSYEQYF. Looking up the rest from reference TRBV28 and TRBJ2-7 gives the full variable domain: DVKVTQSSRYLVKRTGEKVFLECVQDMDHENMFWYRQDPGLGLRLIYFSYDVKMKEKGDIPEGYSVSREKKERFSLILESASTNQTSMYLCASSLGVREVKSYEQYFGPGTRLTVT.

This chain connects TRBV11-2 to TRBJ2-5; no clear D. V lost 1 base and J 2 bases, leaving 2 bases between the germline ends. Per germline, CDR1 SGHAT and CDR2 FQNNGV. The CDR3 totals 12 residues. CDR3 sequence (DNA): TGTGCCAGCAGCTTAGTACAAGAGACCCAGTACTTC. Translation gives CASSLVQETQYF.

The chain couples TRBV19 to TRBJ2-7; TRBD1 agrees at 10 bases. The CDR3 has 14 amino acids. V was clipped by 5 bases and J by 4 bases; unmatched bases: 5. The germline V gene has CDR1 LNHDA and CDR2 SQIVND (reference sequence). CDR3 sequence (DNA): TGTGCCAGTAGTGCGGGACAGGGGTCGTACGAGCAGTACTTC. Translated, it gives CASSAGQGSYEQYF.

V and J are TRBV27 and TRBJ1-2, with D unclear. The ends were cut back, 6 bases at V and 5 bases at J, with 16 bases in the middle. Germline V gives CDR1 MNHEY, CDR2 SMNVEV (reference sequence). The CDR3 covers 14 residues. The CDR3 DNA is TGTGCCAGCAGCCCAAACGACATACAATATGGCTACACCTTC. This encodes CASSPNDIQYGYTF.

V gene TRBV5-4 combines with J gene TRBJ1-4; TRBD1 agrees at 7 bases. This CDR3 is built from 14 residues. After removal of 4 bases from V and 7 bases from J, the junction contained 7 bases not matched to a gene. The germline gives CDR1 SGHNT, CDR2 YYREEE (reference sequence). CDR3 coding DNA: TGTGCCAGCAGCCTAGGGGGCGCAGGTGAAAAACTGTTTTTT. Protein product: CASSLGGAGEKLFF. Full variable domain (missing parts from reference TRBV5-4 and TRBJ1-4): ETGVTQSPTHLIKTRGQQVTLRCSSQSGHNTVSWYQQALGQGPQFIFQYYREEENGRGNFPPRFSGLQFPNYSSELNVNALELDDSALYLCASSLGGAGEKLFFGSGTQLSVL.

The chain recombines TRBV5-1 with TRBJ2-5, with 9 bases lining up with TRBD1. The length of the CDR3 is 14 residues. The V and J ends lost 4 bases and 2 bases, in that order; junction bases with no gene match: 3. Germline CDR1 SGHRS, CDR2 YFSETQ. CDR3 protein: CASSTGGPQETQYF. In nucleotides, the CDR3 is TGCGCCAGCAGCACAGGGGGCCCACAAGAGACCCAGTACTTC.